Below are 31 T cell receptor beta chains sequenced from a single sample in a study of cytomegalovirus exposure and HLA in healthy donors. Amplification used 60 Vbeta primers and 13 Jbeta primers. The table came from immunoSEQ multiplex PCR; TCRdb's copy has only in-frame clones and leaves some out. The sample records some 120,000 clones, approximately 80% being singletons. Material for sequencing was PBMCs. All receptors come from a woman in her thirties in good health and CMV-seronegative.

The chain links TRBV7-9 to TRBJ2-2; 7 nucleotides line up with TRBD1. The germline CDR1 and CDR2 sequences are SEHNR and FQNEAQ (reference sequence). V lost 3 bases and J lost 3; bases outside the gene matches: 7. The CDR3 spans 16 residues. CDR3 DNA sequence: TGTGCCAGCAGCTTTGCCCCGGGACAGCACACCGGGGAGCTGTTTTTT. Amino acids: CASSFAPGQHTGELFF.

The chain combines TRBV5-4 with TRBJ2-7, with D perhaps matching TRBD1 (6 bases). This CDR3 contains 13 residues. Germline V lookup: CDR1 SGHNT, CDR2 YYREEE (reference sequence). Trimming took 6 bases from V and 4 from J, leaving 14 bases between them. CDR3 amino acids: CASTQTGTYEQYF. The CDR3 region has the DNA TGTGCCAGCACACAGACAGGTACTTACGAGCAGTACTTC.

The chain recombines TRBV7-3 with TRBJ1-5, with TRBD1 matching 9 bases. The CDR3 sequence is 16 residues long. Germline CDR1 reads SGHTA; CDR2 reads FQGTGA. V lost 5 bases to trimming and J lost 0 bases; unmatched junction nucleotides: 5. CDR3 nucleotide sequence: TGTGCCAGCAGCATGGGACAGGGTAATAGCAATCAGCCCCAGCATTTT. Translated: CASSMGQGNSNQPQHF.

V is TRBV5-1 and J is TRBJ1-1; possible D gene TRBD1, 6 bases. The CDR3 runs 15 residues. The V gene lost 2 bases and the J gene lost 1 base, with 12 bases spanning the gap. The V gene's germline CDR1 is SGHRS and CDR2 YFSETQ. This chain's CDR3 is CASSFDQGRNTEAFF. Here the CDR3 DNA reads TGCGCCAGCAGCTTTGATCAGGGGAGGAACACTGAAGCTTTCTTT.

The CDR3 loop is CASRRGVSYNEQFF. In DNA form, the CDR3 reads TGTGCCAGCAGAAGAGGAGTCTCCTACAATGAGCAGTTCTTC. The rearrangement joins TRBV28 to TRBJ2-1; D call uncertain. Germline loops: CDR1 MDHEN, CDR2 SYDVKM. V lost 6 bases and J 0 bases, leaving 9 bases between the germline ends. The CDR3 totals 14 residues.

This clone appeared a few times. V and J are TRBV28 and TRBJ2-5, with D perhaps TRBD2 (6 bases). This CDR3 is 16 amino acids long. V lost 6 bases and J lost 1, with 18 bases in between. CDR1 MDHEN and CDR2 SYDVKM come from the germline V gene. The CDR3 reads CASRKEGKTFQETQYF. CDR3 DNA: TGTGCCAGCAGGAAGGAGGGGAAGACATTCCAAGAGACCCAGTACTTC.

This clone was counted once. This chain joins TRBV7-2 and TRBJ2-1; 7 bases align to TRBD2. CDR3 length: 16 amino acids. V gave up 0 bases and J gave up 8 bases; unmatched junction bases: 10. Germline assignment: CDR1 SGHTA and CDR2 FQGNSA. In nucleotides, the CDR3 is TGTGCCAGCAGCTTAGCGATTGTAGGACTAGGATATGAGCAGTTCTTC. Protein product: CASSLAIVGLGYEQFF.

This chain connects TRBV4-1 to TRBJ2-5; 7 bases fit TRBD2. The J call could be wrong; TRBJ2-7 is a better fit for the DNA end. The germline gives CDR1 MGHRA, CDR2 YSYEKL. There are 17 residues in the CDR3. The CDR3 DNA reads TGCGCCAGCAGCCAAGATATGGGACTAACAAGCTCCTACGAGCAGTACTTC. Its translation is CASSQDMGLTSSYEQYF.

The rearrangement uses TRBV2 and TRBJ2-6; TRBD1 agrees at 9 bases. CDR3 length equals 16 residues. Losses at the gene ends were 6 bases for V and 0 bases for J; bases not matched to a gene: 3. Germline CDR1 SNHLY, CDR2 FYNNEI. CDR3 coding DNA: TGTGCCAGCAGGGGGACAGGGAGCTCTGGGGCCAACGTCCTGACTTTC. Amino acids: CASRGTGSSGANVLTF.

This rearrangement joins TRBV5-1 to TRBJ1-4; possible D gene TRBD1, 6 bases. Trimming removed 4 bases at V and 6 bases at J, with 13 bases between. This CDR3 contains 14 residues. Germline values: CDR1 SGHRS, CDR2 YFSETQ. This CDR3 reads CASSRGGRDEKLFF. In DNA form, the CDR3 reads TGCGCCAGCAGCAGAGGGGGACGGGATGAAAAACTGTTTTTT.

The DNA for the CDR3 is TGTGCCAGCAGCAGTAGGTTGGGCGGCTACACCTTC. It specifies CASSSRLGGYTF. This chain links TRBV6-6 with TRBJ1-2, with D unclear. The V gene lost 6 bases and the J gene lost 8 bases, with 13 bases spanning the gap. Germline values: CDR1 MNHNY, CDR2 SVGAGI (reference sequence). The CDR3 sequence is 12 residues long.

The rearrangement joins TRBV6-1 to TRBJ2-7; D is undetermined. This CDR3 spans 15 amino acids. Germline CDR1 and CDR2: MNHNS and SASEGT. V was cut by 1 base and J by 1 base, with 11 bases left in between. The CDR3 nucleotides are TGTGCCAGCAGTGAAGGCTCGTGGGCTTCCTACGAGCAGTACTTC. This gives the protein CASSEGSWASYEQYF.

In this sample, this clone turned up a few times. CDR3 in amino acids: CASSRVQETQYF. CDR3 DNA: TGTGCCAGTAGTAGAGTTCAAGAGACCCAGTACTTC. The V call is TRBV19, the J call TRBJ2-5; no firm D call. CDR3 length equals 12 residues. Trimming stripped 4 bases from V and 2 bases from J, with 5 bases between. Germline lookup yields CDR1 LNHDA and CDR2 SQIVND (reference sequence).

The chain has TRBV5-6 and TRBJ2-1; D possibly corresponds to TRBD1 (6 bases). Germline V CDR1 and CDR2: SGHDT, YYEEEE. V lost 0 bases and J lost 0, with 10 bases in between. The CDR3 has 16 amino acids. The CDR3 region is CASSLVIGGSYNEQFF. The CDR3 coding sequence is TGTGCCAGCAGCTTGGTGATAGGGGGCTCCTACAATGAGCAGTTCTTC.

This clone was recorded a few times. The V gene is TRBV5-1, the J gene TRBJ2-1; TRBD2 agrees at 9 bases. The CDR3 has 16 amino acids. V gave up 0 bases and J gave up 2 bases; unmatched junction bases: 3. From germline, CDR1 is SGHRS and CDR2 YFSETQ. CDR3 bases: TGCGCCAGCAGCTTGGCCGCTAGCGGGGCCTACAATGAGCAGTTCTTC. Translation gives CASSLAASGAYNEQFF.

The chain employs TRBV30 and TRBJ2-5; 8 bases are a match to TRBD2. Losses at the gene ends were 4 bases for V and 5 bases for J; bases not matched to a gene: 9. The CDR3 covers 14 residues. The germline V gene has CDR1 GTSNPN and CDR2 SVGIG (reference sequence). In nucleotides, the CDR3 is TGTGCCTGGACCACGGGAGGGCCGCGGGAGACCCAGTACTTC. Encoded protein: CAWTTGGPRETQYF.

The rearrangement joins TRBV4-3 to TRBJ2-3; 9 positions agree with TRBD1. The CDR3 is 17 amino acids. The V gene end was trimmed by 0 bases and the J gene end by 2 bases; junction bases not matched to a gene: 6. Germline V gene data show CDR1 as LGHNA and CDR2 as YSLEER. The CDR3 DNA reads TGCGCCAGCAGCCAAGATCGGGGGACAGGGCCCACAGATACGCAGTATTTT. Its protein product is CASSQDRGTGPTDTQYF.

The CDR3 sequence: CASSSTPGTGNEKLFF. CDR3 DNA: TGTGCCAGCAGCTCTACTCCCGGGACAGGGAATGAAAAACTGTTTTTT. The chain has TRBV11-2 and TRBJ1-4; the match to TRBD1 covers 9 bases. V was pared by 4 bases and J by 5 bases, with 8 bases of the junction left unmatched. The germline gives CDR1 SGHAT, CDR2 FQNNGV. The CDR3 totals 16 residues.

The gene calls are TRBV5-1 and TRBJ2-7; TRBD2 matches 7 bases. The CDR3 has 15 residues. The ends lost 3 bases at V and 3 bases at J; junction bases unmatched: 9. CDR1 is SGHRS, CDR2 YFSETQ, per germline. The chain's CDR3 is CASSSGGSANYEQYF. The CDR3 DNA is TGCGCCAGCAGCTCGGGAGGTAGCGCGAACTACGAGCAGTACTTC.

This rearrangement joins TRBV4-3 to TRBJ1-2; 7 bases match TRBD1. After removal of 1 base from V and 0 bases from J, the junction contained 2 bases not matched to a gene. The CDR3 totals 15 residues. CDR1 is LGHNA, CDR2 YSLEER, per germline. The CDR3 DNA reads TGCGCCAGCAGCCAAGTGACAGGGTCTAACTATGGCTACACCTTC. This translates into CASSQVTGSNYGYTF.

This chain connects TRBV7-9 to TRBJ1-3; possible D gene TRBD1, 6 bases. The V end lost 6 bases, the J end lost 7 bases, and 19 bases lay between the germline ends. Germline-derived CDR1 and CDR2 are SEHNR and FQNEAQ (reference sequence). This CDR3 is 15 amino acids long. The CDR3 coding sequence is TGTGCCAGCAGTTTGAGGGGGGGGCCTTGGAACACCATATATTTT. This sequence encodes CASSLRGGPWNTIYF.

The V call is TRBV28, the J call TRBJ2-7, with D tentatively TRBD1 (6 bases). Germline V gene sequence: CDR1 MDHEN, CDR2 SYDVKM. Trimming pared 7 bases from V and 0 bases from J, leaving 13 bases between. The CDR3 is 14 amino acids. CDR3 sequence reads: CASTVQGYSYEQYF. CDR3 sequence (DNA): TGTGCCAGCACGGTACAGGGCTACTCCTACGAGCAGTACTTC.

The chain has TRBV6-1 and TRBJ2-4, with a weak D call TRBD1 (6 bases). CDR1 is MNHNS, CDR2 SASEGT, per germline. The CDR3 has 14 residues. The germline V and J ends were trimmed by 7 bases and 8 bases, with 18 bases remaining between them. CDR3 protein: CASMLYRDDYIQYF. The CDR3, as DNA: TGTGCCAGCATGCTGTACAGGGACGATTACATTCAGTACTTC.

The chain couples TRBV4-1 to TRBJ1-2; weak D call: TRBD1 (6 bases). The ends were cut back, 4 bases at V and 6 bases at J, with 15 bases in the middle. The CDR3 sequence is 14 residues long. The germline V gene encodes CDR1 MGHRA and CDR2 YSYEKL. CDR3 in amino acids: CASSLPGGGHGYTF. The CDR3 region has the DNA TGCGCCAGCAGCCTCCCCGGGGGGGGCCATGGCTACACCTTC.

This clone has a handful of counts. The chain employs TRBV5-4 and TRBJ2-5, with D perhaps matching TRBD2 (5 bases). Trimming pared 0 bases from V and 7 bases from J, leaving 13 bases between. CDR1 and CDR2 from the germline V gene are SGHNT and YYREEE (reference sequence). This CDR3 has 14 residues. The CDR3 DNA reads TGTGCCAGCAGCTTGGGGGTGAGCGCGGGGACCCAGTACTTC. This translates into CASSLGVSAGTQYF.

CDR3 residues: CSGGGNEQFF. The DNA for the CDR3 is TGCAGCGGAGGAGGTAATGAGCAGTTCTTC. The V gene is TRBV29-1, the J gene TRBJ2-1, with D possibly matching TRBD2 (5 bases). Germline CDR1 and CDR2: SQVTM and ANQGSEA. The CDR3 runs to 10 residues. V lost 7 bases to trimming and J lost 7 bases, with 8 bases between them.

The genes are TRBV5-1 and TRBJ1-4, with 7 bases identical to TRBD1. With V trimmed by 3 bases and J by 7 bases, 12 bases remained unmatched. The CDR3 is 16 amino acids. Per the germline V gene, CDR1 is SGHRS and CDR2 is YFSETQ. CDR3 nucleotides: TGCGCCAGCAGCTGGAGGTCAACAGGGGTGGGTGAAAAACTGTTTTTT. This sequence encodes CASSWRSTGVGEKLFF.

This clone was observed a single time. The chain links TRBV30 to TRBJ1-1; D is undetermined. Germline values: CDR1 GTSNPN, CDR2 SVGIG (reference sequence). V was pared by 3 bases and J by 4 bases, with 15 bases between. There are 14 residues in the CDR3. CDR3 bases: TGTGCCTGGAGCCTCGTGGCACGGGGCACTGAAGCTTTCTTT. Residues: CAWSLVARGTEAFF.

This chain uses TRBV25-1 with TRBJ2-3; 15 nucleotides align to TRBD2. The V and J ends lost 8 bases and 4 bases, in that order; junction bases with no gene match: 13. This CDR3 has 18 amino acids. Germline values: CDR1 MGHDK, CDR2 SYGVNS. The CDR3 DNA reads as TGTGCCAGCCAAGAAAGGACTAGCGGGAGGGCCGAGGCAGATACGCAGTATTTT. Protein product: CASQERTSGRAEADTQYF.

The chain recombines TRBV4-1 with TRBJ2-2; TRBD2 agrees at 12 bases. Per germline, CDR1 MGHRA and CDR2 YSYEKL. The V gene end was trimmed by 0 bases and the J gene end by 9 bases; junction bases not matched to a gene: 8. This CDR3 has 17 residues. CDR3 coding DNA: TGCGCCAGCAGCCAAGAAATGGGACTAGCGGGTCCTAGGGAGCTGTTTTTT. It yields the protein CASSQEMGLAGPRELFF.

The V gene is TRBV9, the J gene TRBJ2-1; no clear D gene. From germline, CDR1 is SGDLS and CDR2 YYNGEE. The V end lost 1 base, the J end lost 9 bases, and 11 bases lay between the germline ends. The CDR3 loop spans 13 amino acids. CDR3 in amino acids: CASSVSPRPEQFF. The CDR3 DNA sequence: TGTGCCAGCAGCGTAAGTCCCAGGCCTGAGCAGTTCTTC.